Each of the 27 T cell receptor beta chains below was sequenced from the same sample in a study of T-cell memory formation after mild COVID-19 (dated by TCRdb to about 2021). Receptor amplification or capture employed 5' RACE. For sequencing, an Illumina NovaSeq 6000 was employed. TCRdb's own reprocessing of the public reads used fastp at Q25 and MiXCR and kept productive beta chains. CDR3 protein duplicates are merged, each entry listing the most common genes and DNA. For this sample there are around 250,000 distinct CDR3 sequences; about 16% appear just once. The top ten clones comprise more than 20% of the sample. The sample consisted of PBMCs or a T cell subset sorted from them (not recorded which). All receptors come from a young man who had mild COVID-19 (a few samples of this study predate the infection). The sample titles of this study are shuffled in the database, so cell type and time point are left out; the donor was told from shared clones.

This clonotype was seen only a few times. This chain uses TRBV5-6 with TRBJ2-2; TRBD1 might be the D (5 bases). V lost 3 bases and J 0 bases, leaving 12 bases between the germline ends. The CDR3 totals 16 residues. CDR1 and CDR2 (germline): SGHDT, YYEEEE. The CDR3 DNA reads as TGTGCCAGCAGCTCCTACAGGCTCGCGAACACCGGGGAGCTGTTTTTT. The encoded protein is CASSSYRLANTGELFF. Full variable domain (remainder filled in from reference TRBV5-6 and TRBJ2-2): DAGVTQSPTHLIKTRGQQVTLRCSPKSGHDTVSWYQQALGQGPQFIFQYYEEEERQRGNFPDRFSGHQFPNYSSELNVNALLLGDSALYLCASSSYRLANTGELFFGEGSRLTVL.

This clonotype was observed once. A read error may explain this, as a much larger clone is one base away. The chain carries TRBV19 and TRBJ2-5; D might be TRBD1 (6 bases). This CDR3 spans 14 amino acids. CDR1 is LNHDA and CDR2 is SQIVND in the germline V gene (reference sequence). The germline V and J ends were trimmed by 10 bases and 6 bases, with 21 bases remaining between them. DNA of the CDR3: TGTGCCAACTGGGGAAAACAGGGTATGAAGACCCAGTACTTC. Amino acids: CANWGKQGMKTQYF.

This clonotype was found a few times. The rearrangement links TRBV27 to TRBJ2-3; 9 bases match TRBD1. Germline V CDR1 and CDR2: MNHEY, SMNVEV (reference sequence). J was trimmed by 4 bases and V by 9 bases; bases with no gene match: 11. The CDR3 extends over 15 amino acids. In nucleotides, the CDR3 is TGTGCCAGTAAACCGGGACAGGGTCTATCAGATACGCAGTATTTT. Protein: CASKPGQGLSDTQYF.

This clonotype appeared a few times. The CDR3 loop reads CASSPRGNYGYTF. For the CDR3, the DNA is TGTGCCAGCAGTCCCAGGGGGAACTATGGCTACACCTTC. This chain links TRBV7-9 with TRBJ1-2, with TRBD1 matching 7 bases. This CDR3 contains 13 residues. V was clipped by 6 bases and J by 2 bases; unmatched bases: 3. Germline assignment: CDR1 SEHNR and CDR2 FQNEAQ (reference sequence).

This clonotype was counted ten times or more. The chain couples TRBV20-1 to TRBJ2-5, with 7 bases matching TRBD2. The CDR3 is 15 residues long. Germline V gene lookup returns CDR1 DFQATT and CDR2 SNEGSKA (reference sequence). J lost 1 base, V lost 1 base, and 6 bases had no gene match. CDR3 nucleotide sequence: TGCAGTGCTAGAGGCGACCCGGGGGGCCAAGAGACCCAGTACTTC. Translation gives CSARGDPGGQETQYF.

This chain connects TRBV11-2 to TRBJ2-3, with a possible D match to TRBD1 (7 bases). The CDR3 runs to 15 residues. The germline V gene has CDR1 SGHAT and CDR2 FQNNGV. Trimming removed 5 bases at V and 3 bases at J, with 15 bases between. CDR3 DNA sequence: TGTGCCAGCAGCCCAGACGCAGGGGGGACAGATACGCAGTATTTT. It yields the protein CASSPDAGGTDTQYF. Full variable domain (outside the CDR3, taken from reference TRBV11-2 and TRBJ2-3): EAGVAQSPRYKIIEKRQSVAFWCNPISGHATLYWYQQILGQGPKLLIQFQNNGVVDDSQLPKDRFSAERLKGVDSTLKIQPAKLEDSAVYLCASSPDAGGTDTQYFGPGTRLTVL.

This clonotype was counted between two and nine times. The V call is TRBV18, the J call TRBJ2-1; possible D gene TRBD2, 7 bases. Trimming stripped 5 bases from V and 3 bases from J, with 14 bases between. CDR3 size: 15 residues. Germline-derived CDR1 and CDR2 are KGHSH and LQKENI. CDR3: CASSSTGGGYNEQFF. CDR3 bases: TGTGCCAGCTCATCCACGGGGGGCGGCTACAATGAGCAGTTCTTC.

This clonotype was counted ten times or more. The chain couples TRBV20-1 to TRBJ2-1; 8 nucleotides line up with TRBD2. The J segment lost 4 bases and the V segment lost 4 bases, leaving 15 bases of the junction unmatched. Germline V gives CDR1 DFQATT, CDR2 SNEGSKA (reference sequence). The CDR3 covers 17 residues. The CDR3: CSATQVRGGPGYNEQFF. The CDR3 DNA reads as TGCAGTGCTACCCAAGTGCGCGGGGGGCCCGGATACAATGAGCAGTTCTTC.

This chain joins TRBV7-2 and TRBJ1-2; D unclear. The CDR3 spans 15 residues. CDR1 SGHTA and CDR2 FQGNSA come from the germline V gene. V was pared by 5 bases and J by 1 base, with 14 bases between. CDR3 nucleotide sequence: TGTGCCAGCAGCGCTGATTCTGCAGATAACTATGGCTACACCTTC. It specifies CASSADSADNYGYTF.

The rearrangement joins TRBV7-2 to TRBJ2-1; 9 nucleotides agree with TRBD1. From germline, CDR1 is SGHTA and CDR2 FQGNSA. V shed 2 bases and J 11 bases; nucleotides not matched to a gene: 10. The CDR3 length is 15 residues. The CDR3 loop is CASSLSTGGVNQQFF. The CDR3 DNA is TGTGCCAGCAGCTTATCGACAGGGGGGGTTAATCAGCAGTTCTTC.

This chain joins TRBV6-5 and TRBJ2-7; TRBD1 agrees at 7 bases. The V and J ends lost 8 bases and 4 bases, in that order; junction bases with no gene match: 8. CDR1 and CDR2 from the germline V gene are MNHEY and SVGAGI. This CDR3 has 13 amino acids. CDR3 nucleotide sequence: TGTGCCAGCTCCGGGACAGTTCCTTACGAGCAGTACTTC. Translation gives CASSGTVPYEQYF.

This rearrangement joins TRBV5-5 to TRBJ1-2; 7 bases are shared with TRBD1. The junction had 13 bases not matched to a gene; V was cut back by 4 bases and J by 1 base. Per the germline V gene, CDR1 is SGHKS and CDR2 is YYEKEE (reference sequence). CDR3 size: 17 residues. CDR3 sequence: CASSAGQNLFYNYGYTF. CDR3 bases: TGTGCCAGCAGCGCGGGACAGAATCTCTTTTATAACTATGGCTACACCTTC.

This clonotype was counted only a few times. The chain joins TRBV9 to TRBJ2-3, with D possibly TRBD2 on 5 matching bases. This CDR3 is 15 amino acids long. Germline V gene sequence: CDR1 SGDLS, CDR2 YYNGEE. V lost 0 bases and J lost 8, with 16 bases in between. The CDR3 coding sequence is TGTGCCAGCAGCGTAGATGGGATAACCCGGGGTACGCAGTATTTT. Protein: CASSVDGITRGTQYF.

The rearrangement links TRBV27 to TRBJ1-1; D not certain. The V gene's germline CDR1 is MNHEY and CDR2 SMNVEV (reference sequence). This CDR3 region has 13 residues. The germline V and J ends were trimmed by 5 bases and 4 bases, with 11 bases remaining between them. The CDR3: CASSLRRSTEAFF. As DNA, the CDR3 is TGTGCCAGCAGTCTAAGACGGAGCACTGAAGCTTTCTTT.

This clonotype came up a few times. The chain employs TRBV7-6 and TRBJ1-2; 10 bases line up with TRBD1. With V trimmed by 5 bases and J by 8 bases, 17 bases remained unmatched. This CDR3 spans 17 amino acids. Per germline, CDR1 SGHVS and CDR2 FNYEAQ. This chain's CDR3 is CASSPFDRGLVVGGYTF. CDR3 DNA sequence: TGTGCCAGCAGCCCCTTTGACAGGGGGCTTGTAGTCGGAGGCTACACCTTC.

There are a few counts of this clonotype. The chain links TRBV7-2 to TRBJ1-5; D is uncertain. The CDR3 runs 15 residues. The germline V gene encodes CDR1 SGHTA and CDR2 FQGNSA. V dropped 1 base and J dropped 3 bases, with 10 bases sitting between them. CDR3 region: CASSLDWASNQPQHF. DNA for the CDR3: TGTGCCAGCAGCTTAGATTGGGCCTCCAATCAGCCCCAGCATTTT.

The chain couples TRBV20-1 to TRBJ2-7, with 8 nucleotides matching TRBD1. Trimming removed 4 bases from V and 6 bases from J; junction bases left unmatched: 5. Germline assignment: CDR1 DFQATT and CDR2 SNEGSKA (reference sequence). The CDR3 is made up of 12 amino acids. In DNA, the CDR3 is TGCAGTGCTACGGACAGGGAAAGCGAGCAGTACTTC. The encoded protein is CSATDRESEQYF.

This clonotype was detected a few times. The chain employs TRBV20-1 and TRBJ1-1, with a weak D call TRBD1 (6 bases). The CDR3 spans 15 residues. The V end was cut by 5 bases, the J end by 4 bases, with 20 bases between. The germline V gene encodes CDR1 DFQATT and CDR2 SNEGSKA (reference sequence). The CDR3 DNA sequence: TGCAGTGCTGTGTGGGGGCCCTTAGGTGGCACTGAAGCTTTCTTT. Its translation is CSAVWGPLGGTEAFF.

Only a few counts were recorded for this clonotype. V gene TRBV6-5 combines with J gene TRBJ2-7, with 9 bases lining up with TRBD1. CDR3 length: 14 amino acids. V shed 5 bases and J 6 bases; nucleotides not matched to a gene: 8. The germline V gene encodes CDR1 MNHEY and CDR2 SVGAGI. In DNA form, the CDR3 reads TGTGCCAGCAGTGCGGGACAGGGTTTAGGCGAGCAGTACGTC. Its protein is CASSAGQGLGEQYV.

This clonotype was detected only a few times. The V call is TRBV25-1, the J call TRBJ2-6, with a tentative D call TRBD1 (6 bases). V lost 0 bases and J 13 bases, leaving 13 bases between the germline ends. This CDR3 has 14 residues. The germline V gene has CDR1 MGHDK and CDR2 SYGVNS. The CDR3 nucleotides read TGTGCCAGCAGTGAATATGGAAAGGGGGAAGTCCTGACTTTC. Protein: CASSEYGKGEVLTF.

This clonotype was observed a few times. The chain combines TRBV7-2 with TRBJ1-4; D remains unclear. The CDR3 totals 15 residues. The germline CDR1 and CDR2 sequences are SGHTA and FQGNSA. Deletions cut 5 bases from V and 5 bases from J, with 15 bases between. The DNA for the CDR3 is TGTGCCAGCAGCCCTGGCCCCTTGGAGAATGAAAAACTGTTTTTT. Its protein product is CASSPGPLENEKLFF.

CDR3 sequence (DNA): TGCGCCAGCAGCCAAGTGGGGGCGGGTTCCCAGCATTTT. Its protein is CASSQVGAGSQHF. The chain couples TRBV4-3 to TRBJ1-5; D may be TRBD1 (6 bases). Looked up from germline, CDR1 is LGHNA and CDR2 is YSLEER. The CDR3 is made up of 13 amino acids. Trimming removed 1 base from V and 11 bases from J, with 12 bases in between.

The chain joins TRBV4-3 to TRBJ1-1, with D possibly matching TRBD1 (5 bases). The ends were cut back, 0 bases at V and 5 bases at J, with 13 bases in the middle. The germline gives CDR1 LGHNA, CDR2 YSLEER. This CDR3 has 15 amino acids. In DNA, the CDR3 is TGCGCCAGCAGCCAAGATCTGGGAAAGGGGACTGAAGCTTTCTTT. The encoded protein is CASSQDLGKGTEAFF.

The chain is built from TRBV12-5 and TRBJ1-1, with 8 bases aligning to TRBD1. Germline V gene sequence: CDR1 LGHNT, CDR2 FRNRAP. J was trimmed by 1 base and V by 4 bases; bases with no gene match: 8. This CDR3 spans 16 amino acids. This CDR3 reads CASGSFGQGGNTEAFF. Written as DNA, the CDR3 is TGTGCTAGTGGTTCTTTCGGACAGGGCGGGAACACTGAAGCTTTCTTT.

The V call is TRBV12-3 or TRBV12-4, the J call TRBJ1-5; D possibly corresponds to TRBD1 (5 bases). The CDR3 runs to 13 residues. V lost 7 bases to trimming and J lost 4 bases, with 11 bases between them. The CDR3 DNA reads TGTGCCAGCAAGAAGGGACGGAATCAGCCCCAGCATTTT. This translates into CASKKGRNQPQHF.

This chain links TRBV7-2 with TRBJ2-1, with D perhaps matching TRBD2 (5 bases). The ends were cut back, 5 bases at V and 8 bases at J, with 13 bases in the middle. Germline V gene sequence: CDR1 SGHTA, CDR2 FQGNSA. The CDR3 consists of 13 residues. The CDR3 protein is CASSPRAVDEQFF. CDR3 coding DNA: TGTGCCAGCAGCCCGAGGGCGGTGGATGAGCAGTTCTTC. The full variable domain, with the rest looked up from reference TRBV7-2 and TRBJ2-1, is GAGVSQSPSNKVTEKGKDVELRCDPISGHTALYWYRQSLGQGLEFLIYFQGNSAPDKSGLPSDRFSAERTGGSVSTLTIQRTQQEDSAVYLCASSPRAVDEQFFGPGTRLTVL.

This clonotype was counted only a few times. The genes are TRBV7-2 and TRBJ2-1, with 10 positions matching TRBD2. The CDR3 sequence is 16 residues long. V dropped 1 base and J dropped 4; count of bases not matched to a gene: 4. The germline V gene has CDR1 SGHTA and CDR2 FQGNSA. CDR3 sequence (DNA): TGTGCCAGCAGCTTAGTCAGTAGCGGGGGGTACAATGAGCAGTTCTTC. It translates to CASSLVSSGGYNEQFF.